This T cell receptor (beta chain) derives from a study of molecular identifiers for immune sequencing clone quantification. The CDR3 runs 14 residues. With 8 bases removed from V and 2 bases from J, the gap between germline ends came to 16 bases. Germline CDR1 reads DFQATT; CDR2 reads SNEGSKA (reference sequence). Each CDR3 protein gets one entry after TCRdb re-called the PCR reads with MiXCR. The sample records some 590,000 distinct CDR3 sequences, roughly 23% being singletons. The receptor comes from a human donor in good health. Some libraries in this study had Jurkat cell RNA spiked in. V and J are TRBV20-1 and TRBJ2-1; D gene ambiguous. The material sequenced was naive CD8+ T cells from blood, with Jurkat cell RNA spiked in. Subset reported: FACS-sorted CD8+CD4-CCR7+CD45RA+ naive T cells. The CDR3 region is CSSNKDWTYNEQFF. CDR3 nucleotides: TGCAGTTCTAATAAGGATTGGACCTACAATGAGCAGTTCTTC.